This T cell receptor (beta chain) originates from a study of beta chain features in type 1 diabetes. General study results and limits: Naive, central memory and Treg TCRB repertoires appeared more alike in patients than in healthy donors. In every one of the four CD4+ subsets, TCRB CDR3s were moderately but significantly shorter in Type 1 diabetes patients. VDJ junctions sequenced from type 1 diabetes patients showed fewer insertions and more deletions.

Investigators reverse transcribed all isolated RNA, so they sequenced expressed TCRB transcripts. Measured with immunoSEQ multiplex PCR; TCRdb has only the in-frame clones, and not every one. The sample gives roughly 230,000 clones, roughly 11% of which show up once; more than 0.015% is in the top ten. This CDR3 has 14 amino acids. CDR1 and CDR2 from the germline V gene are SGHAT and FQNNGV. The V and J ends lost 2 bases and 0 bases respectively, with 6 bases between them. This clone occurred a few times. Its antigen is not identified. The sequenced sample consisted of naive CD4+ T cells from blood. V is TRBV11-2 and J is TRBJ2-3; tentative D call: TRBD2 (5 bases). The clonotype originates from a man in his thirties or forties with type 1 diabetes. The CDR3: CASSLRLSTDTQYF. CDR3 nucleotides: TGTGCCAGCAGCTTACGACTAAGCACAGATACGCAGTATTTT. The full variable domain, with the rest looked up from reference TRBV11-2 and TRBJ2-3, is EAGVAQSPRYKIIEKRQSVAFWCNPISGHATLYWYQQILGQGPKLLIQFQNNGVVDDSQLPKDRFSAERLKGVDSTLKIQPAKLEDSAVYLCASSLRLSTDTQYFGPGTRLTVL.